One and the same sample provided the 25 T cell receptor beta chains below, sequenced in a study of T-cell reconstitution after alpha-beta-depleted transplantation in children. Library preparation (for TCRbeta) was performed with unique molecular identifiers. TCRdb ran MiXCR on the PCR reads and lists one entry per CDR3 protein. The table records more than 400,000 distinct CDR3 sequences, around 46% of them present only once. This sample comprised PBMCs, obtained before TCRalphabeta/CD19-depleted stem cell transplant. The origin of the receptors is a girl aged 2-10 years with aplastic anemia, due to receive a stem cell transplant.

The chain is built from TRBV28 and TRBJ2-7, with D perhaps matching TRBD1 (5 bases). Germline V gene sequence: CDR1 MDHEN, CDR2 SYDVKM. The CDR3 loop spans 12 amino acids. V was cut by 8 bases and J by 3 bases, with 11 bases left in between. This CDR3 is CASVHQGYEQYF. CDR3 DNA sequence: TGTGCCAGCGTCCATCAGGGCTACGAGCAGTACTTC.

The rearrangement uses TRBV20-1 and TRBJ2-3; the match to TRBD1 covers 9 bases. Trimming cost V 8 bases and J 3 bases; bases outside gene matches: 9. Germline loops: CDR1 DFQATT, CDR2 SNEGSKA (reference sequence). This CDR3 region has 14 residues. CDR3 residues: CSPGTGKGTDTQYF. For the CDR3, the DNA is TGCAGTCCCGGGACAGGGAAAGGAACAGATACGCAGTATTTT.

This clonotype is a singleton in its sample. V gene TRBV20-1 combines with J gene TRBJ2-5; no clear D gene. Between the trimmed V and J ends, which lost 6 bases and 2 bases, there was a span of 16 bases. This CDR3 region has 14 residues. CDR1 DFQATT and CDR2 SNEGSKA come from the germline V gene (reference sequence). The CDR3 loop is CSALPMVTQETQYF. Here the CDR3 DNA reads TGCAGTGCCCTACCTATGGTAACACAAGAGACCCAGTACTTC.

This chain links TRBV12-3 or TRBV12-4 with TRBJ2-7, with 10 positions matching TRBD2. CDR3 length equals 18 residues. J gave up 7 bases and V 1 base, and 16 bases lay outside the gene matches. The CDR3 coding sequence is TGTGCCAGCAGTTTAGGACTTGCCGGGACTAGCGACGACTTGGAGCAGTACTTC. Encoded protein: CASSLGLAGTSDDLEQYF.

This chain links TRBV30 with TRBJ1-4; 7 nucleotides agree with TRBD1. The length of the CDR3 is 15 residues. CDR1 and CDR2 (germline): GTSNPN, SVGIG (reference sequence). V shed 0 bases and J 6 bases; nucleotides not matched to a gene: 7. DNA of the CDR3: TGTGCCTGGAGTGTATGGGCAGGGGGTTATGAAAAACTGTTTTTT. It translates to CAWSVWAGGYEKLFF. Full variable domain (rest looked up from reference TRBV30 and TRBJ1-4): SQTIHQWPATLVQPVGSPLSLECTVEGTSNPNLYWYRQAAGRGLQLLFYSVGIGQISSEVPQNLSASRPQDRQFILSSKKLLLSDSGFYLCAWSVWAGGYEKLFFGSGTQLSVL.

This rearrangement joins TRBV6-5 to TRBJ1-1, with TRBD1 identical over 8 bases. The ends lost 0 bases at V and 1 base at J; junction bases unmatched: 7. The CDR3 is made up of 17 amino acids. Germline V gene sequence: CDR1 MNHEY, CDR2 SVGAGI. In nucleotides, the CDR3 is TGTGCCAGCAGTTACTCCTGGACAGGGAGGACGAACACTGAAGCTTTCTTT. This sequence encodes CASSYSWTGRTNTEAFF.

The chain links TRBV27 to TRBJ1-2; weak D call: TRBD1 (6 bases). This CDR3 region has 16 residues. Deletions cut 2 bases from V and 7 bases from J, with 20 bases between. Germline CDR1 and CDR2: MNHEY and SMNVEV (reference sequence). The DNA of the CDR3 is TGTGCCAGCAGTTTACAGGGGAGTCTATGGCCGGGTGGCTACACCTTC. Translation: CASSLQGSLWPGGYTF.

The table lists this clonotype with many counts. V usage is TRBV7-8 and J usage is TRBJ2-7; D call uncertain. Germline V gives CDR1 SGHVS, CDR2 FQNEAQ. CDR3 length: 15 amino acids. With 0 bases removed from V and 1 base from J, the gap between germline ends came to 10 bases. The DNA of the CDR3 is TGTGCCAGCAGCTTAGCAAAGGTGACTTCCTACGAGCAGTACTTC. As protein: CASSLAKVTSYEQYF. The full variable domain, its missing parts supplied by reference TRBV7-8 and TRBJ2-7, is GAGVSQSPRYKVAKRGQDVALRCDPISGHVSLFWYQQALGQGPEFLTYFQNEAQLDKSGLPSDRFFAERPEGSVSTLKIQRTQQEDSAVYLCASSLAKVTSYEQYFGPGTRLTVT.

This chain links TRBV15 with TRBJ2-3; D might be TRBD2 (7 bases). The CDR3 extends over 17 amino acids. Germline CDR1 is LNHNV and CDR2 is YYDKDF (reference sequence). V dropped 0 bases and J dropped 6 bases, with 19 bases sitting between them. The CDR3 loop is CATSRERGGLGEDTQYF. For the CDR3, the DNA is TGTGCCACCAGCAGAGAGAGGGGGGGCCTAGGAGAGGATACGCAGTATTTT.

The rearrangement links TRBV11-2 to TRBJ2-3; the match to TRBD2 covers 15 bases. The CDR3 is 20 residues long. Germline CDR1 reads SGHAT; CDR2 reads FQNNGV. Losses at the gene ends were 5 bases for V and 0 bases for J; bases not matched to a gene: 12. CDR3 sequence (DNA): TGTGCCAGCAGCCTACAAGGGACTAGCGGGGGGCCTTCTAGCACAGATACGCAGTATTTT. Translated, it gives CASSLQGTSGGPSSTDTQYF.

The J gene is TRBJ2-1, the V gene TRBV20-1, with TRBD2 matching over 9 bases. V dropped 2 bases and J dropped 9; count of bases not matched to a gene: 8. The CDR3 contains 14 residues. CDR1 and CDR2 (germline): DFQATT, SNEGSKA (reference sequence). The CDR3 DNA is TGCAGTGCTAGACCTAGCGGGATACGCAGTGAGCAGTTCTTC. This sequence encodes CSARPSGIRSEQFF.

This clonotype was observed many times. The CDR3 is CASSPVGATNEKLFF. Written as DNA, the CDR3 is TGCGCCAGCAGCCCGGTGGGAGCAACTAATGAAAAACTGTTTTTT. This chain links TRBV5-1 with TRBJ1-4, with D hard to call. Deletions cut 4 bases from V and 0 bases from J, with 10 bases between. Per the germline V gene, CDR1 is SGHRS and CDR2 is YFSETQ. CDR3 size: 15 residues.

The chain combines TRBV20-1 with TRBJ2-3; D possibly uses TRBD1 or TRBD2 (5 bases each). The germline V gene has CDR1 DFQATT and CDR2 SNEGSKA (reference sequence). The CDR3 has 16 residues. The V end lost 5 bases, the J end lost 6 bases, and 24 bases lay between the germline ends. CDR3 in DNA: TGCAGTGCTGCAGGGATGGGACCATCCCTTGGGGATACGCAGTATTTT. This codes for CSAAGMGPSLGDTQYF.

The chain joins TRBV20-1 to TRBJ1-4; possible D gene TRBD1, 5 bases. V lost 3 bases, J lost 7 bases, and 12 bases lay in between. The germline V gene encodes CDR1 DFQATT and CDR2 SNEGSKA (reference sequence). The CDR3 is 13 residues long. The CDR3 DNA reads TGCAGTGCTAGGCCCCTCGGGGGTGAAAAACTGTTTTTT. The encoded protein is CSARPLGGEKLFF.

This clonotype showed up many times. The V gene is TRBV7-9, the J gene TRBJ1-2; the D gene is possibly TRBD1 (5 bases). V was clipped by 5 bases and J by 3 bases, with 22 bases between them. The CDR3 spans 17 residues. Germline assignment: CDR1 SEHNR and CDR2 FQNEAQ (reference sequence). The CDR3 sequence is CASSEGPMANQDYGYTF. CDR3 nucleotide sequence: TGTGCCAGCAGCGAGGGACCCATGGCGAATCAGGACTATGGCTACACCTTC.

This clonotype was found many times. This chain uses TRBV20-1 with TRBJ2-5; possible D gene TRBD2, 6 bases. CDR1 and CDR2 (germline): DFQATT, SNEGSKA (reference sequence). The CDR3 contains 15 residues. Trimming took off 0 bases at V and 2 bases at J, with 13 bases between the two ends. Here the CDR3 DNA reads TGCAGTGCTAGAGATATCGCTAGCGTACAAGAGACCCAGTACTTC. This gives the protein CSARDIASVQETQYF.

V and J are TRBV20-1 and TRBJ2-3, with a tentative D call TRBD2 (5 bases). Looked up from germline, CDR1 is DFQATT and CDR2 is SNEGSKA (reference sequence). The ends were cut back, 5 bases at V and 6 bases at J, with 15 bases in the middle. The CDR3 runs to 13 residues. The CDR3 sequence is CSACVDGGDTQYF. CDR3 nucleotides: TGCAGTGCTTGTGTCGACGGCGGGGATACGCAGTATTTT.

The chain joins TRBV10-3 to TRBJ2-5, with 15 bases that match TRBD2. The J segment lost 7 bases and the V segment lost 2 bases, leaving 2 bases of the junction unmatched. Germline V gene data show CDR1 as ENHRY and CDR2 as SYGVKD. The CDR3 contains 15 residues. The CDR3 is CAISEPGLAGGTQYF. CDR3 nucleotides: TGTGCCATCAGTGAGCCGGGACTAGCGGGAGGGACCCAGTACTTC.

The table lists this clonotype with a few counts. The chain is built from TRBV7-9 and TRBJ2-7, with D tentatively TRBD1 (5 bases). The CDR3 length is 13 residues. Trimming took 4 bases from V and 5 from J, leaving 12 bases between them. Germline CDR1 and CDR2: SEHNR and FQNEAQ (reference sequence). The CDR3 is CASSSLGVNEQYF. The DNA for the CDR3 is TGTGCCAGCAGCTCTTTAGGGGTGAACGAGCAGTACTTC.

The genes are TRBV6-1 and TRBJ2-3; maybe TRBD1 (6 bases). The CDR3 totals 15 residues. Between the trimmed V and J ends, which lost 6 bases and 0 bases, there was a span of 13 bases. Germline V CDR1 and CDR2: MNHNS, SASEGT. CDR3 residues: CASRRTVLSTDTQYF. CDR3 coding DNA: TGTGCCAGCAGGAGGACAGTCCTTAGCACAGATACGCAGTATTTT.

The genes are TRBV27 and TRBJ2-1; 8 bases line up with TRBD2. The CDR3 is 16 amino acids. Looked up from germline, CDR1 is MNHEY and CDR2 is SMNVEV (reference sequence). V was pared by 6 bases and J by 5 bases, with 12 bases of the junction left unmatched. In nucleotides, the CDR3 is TGTGCCAGCAGCCTCCATGGGGCGGGAGGCCACAATGAGCAGTTCTTC. It translates to CASSLHGAGGHNEQFF.

The chain recombines TRBV4-2 with TRBJ2-3; TRBD2 might be the D (5 bases). V shed 3 bases and J shed 1 base, with 20 bases lying between them. Germline loops: CDR1 LGHNA, CDR2 YNFKEQ. There are 18 residues in the CDR3. CDR3 coding DNA: TGTGCCAGCAGCCATATCCGGGGTTCGAACCTAGGCACAGATACGCAGTATTTT. Translating gives CASSHIRGSNLGTDTQYF.

V and J are TRBV20-1 and TRBJ2-7; D is possibly TRBD1 (6 bases). CDR3 length: 14 amino acids. The germline gives CDR1 DFQATT, CDR2 SNEGSKA (reference sequence). V gave up 3 bases and J gave up 3 bases, with 15 bases separating them. The CDR3 DNA is TGCAGTGCTAGGGAACAGGGTCGAAACTACGAGCAGTACTTC. The encoded protein is CSAREQGRNYEQYF.

The V and J genes are TRBV29-1 and TRBJ1-1, with TRBD1 as a possible D gene (5 bases). The CDR3 consists of 14 residues. V was shortened by 0 bases and J by 4 bases, with 12 bases between the two germline ends. CDR1 and CDR2 (germline): SQVTM, ANQGSEA. Written as DNA, the CDR3 is TGCAGCGTTGAAGACCGACCGGGGGGCACTGAAGCTTTCTTT. It is translated as CSVEDRPGGTEAFF.

This clonotype was seen ten or more times. This chain links TRBV29-1 with TRBJ2-2; no clear D gene. Trimming left V 4 bases short and J 0 bases short, with 6 bases between. This CDR3 is built from 13 residues. CDR1 is SQVTM, CDR2 ANQGSEA, per germline. The CDR3 is CSVGSPNTGELFF. CDR3 DNA sequence: TGCAGCGTTGGCTCTCCGAACACCGGGGAGCTGTTTTTT.